These 4 T cell receptor beta chains originate from one sample sequenced in a study of response to subunit inactivated influenza vaccine. TCRdb independently ran MiXCR on the RT-PCR reads; one entry per CDR3 protein. The sample has 860,000 or so distinct CDR3 sequences, around 21% seen once; the top ten hold roughly a tenth. Specimen: PBMCs from blood, collected around 5 days after vaccination. These receptors all come from a man over 45 who received an inactivated influenza vaccine.

V and J are TRBV2 and TRBJ2-1; TRBD2 agrees at 12 bases. This CDR3 is 15 amino acids long. The V gene end was trimmed by 2 bases and the J gene end by 6 bases; junction bases not matched to a gene: 2. Per the germline V gene, CDR1 is SNHLY and CDR2 is FYNNEI. The CDR3 coding sequence is TGTGCCAGCAGTGAACTACTAGCGGGAGGCAATGAGCAGTTCTTC. The encoded protein is CASSELLAGGNEQFF.

This clonotype was seen only a few times. The chain couples TRBV11-2 to TRBJ1-4; no reliable D call. The CDR3 runs to 15 residues. The germline CDR1 and CDR2 sequences are SGHAT and FQNNGV. Trimming stripped 1 base from V and 0 bases from J, with 6 bases between. This CDR3 is CASSLVRTTNEKLFF. CDR3 DNA sequence: TGTGCCAGCAGCTTAGTCCGAACAACTAATGAAAAACTGTTTTTT. Full variable domain (rest looked up from reference TRBV11-2 and TRBJ1-4): EAGVAQSPRYKIIEKRQSVAFWCNPISGHATLYWYQQILGQGPKLLIQFQNNGVVDDSQLPKDRFSAERLKGVDSTLKIQPAKLEDSAVYLCASSLVRTTNEKLFFGSGTQLSVL.

The chain carries TRBV4-3 and TRBJ1-6; no firm D call. Between the trimmed V and J ends, which lost 3 bases and 11 bases, there was a span of 14 bases. Germline CDR1 and CDR2: LGHNA and YSLEER. This CDR3 region has 14 residues. The CDR3 sequence: CASSHHRARTPLHF. The CDR3 region has the DNA TGCGCCAGCAGCCACCATCGTGCACGGACACCCCTCCACTTT.

The chain is built from TRBV12-3 or TRBV12-4 and TRBJ2-1, with 13 bases identical to TRBD2. This CDR3 contains 16 residues. Germline trimming cut 6 bases from V and 6 bases from J; bases unmatched to any gene: 8. DNA of the CDR3: TGTGCCAGCAGCCGACTGGGGACTAGCGGGATCAATGAGCAGTTCTTC. This encodes CASSRLGTSGINEQFF.